Listed here are 20 T cell receptor beta chains from one sample, sequenced in a study of PD-1 blockade in classical Hodgkin lymphoma (TCRdb year 2020). The library was built by means of the immunoSEQ multiplex PCR assay. TCRdb mirrors the immuneACCESS table, restricted to in-frame sequences. Some clones are absent from its copies; in checked studies, under half trace to an unresolved V gene, and the reason for the others is unknown. This sample lists around 30,000 clones; 70% to 75% were detected once. The leading ten clones occupy more than 3% of the sample. The time point label, as the study defines it: cycle 2 day 1 (C2D1) of nivolumab. Every trial patient had relapsed after autologous stem cell transplantation, and cohorts A, B and C differed in prior brentuximab vedotin exposure. The sample was peripheral blood mononuclear cells (PBMCs), taken before the second cycle of nivolumab. The source is a human donor with classical Hodgkin lymphoma.

The chain carries TRBV7-8 and TRBJ2-3; 12 bases map to TRBD2. Trimming removed 5 bases from V and 2 bases from J; junction bases left unmatched: 8. From germline, CDR1 is SGHVS and CDR2 FQNEAQ. The CDR3 sequence is 17 residues long. As DNA, the CDR3 is TGTGCCAGCAGCGACCTAGCGGGGGGGCCGATCACAGATACGCAGTATTTT. Translated: CASSDLAGGPITDTQYF.

This chain connects TRBV7-8 to TRBJ1-2; 8 nucleotides match TRBD1. CDR3 length: 14 residues. Germline CDR1 SGHVS, CDR2 FQNEAQ. Trimming at V came to 4 bases and at J to 4 bases, leaving 5 bases not matched to a gene. CDR3 in DNA: TGTGCCAGCAGCTCGGACAGGGCGGGCTATGGCTACACCTTC. This gives the protein CASSSDRAGYGYTF.

The J gene is TRBJ1-2, the V gene TRBV29-1, with TRBD1 matching over 7 bases. Trimming took 4 bases from V and 3 from J; bases not matched to a gene: 5. CDR1 and CDR2 (germline): SQVTM, ANQGSEA. The CDR3 has 13 amino acids. The CDR3 here is CSVGDSRDYGYTF. CDR3 coding DNA: TGCAGCGTTGGGGACAGTCGGGACTATGGCTACACCTTC.

The chain employs TRBV28 and TRBJ1-2; no firm D call. Germline values: CDR1 MDHEN, CDR2 SYDVKM. The V end was cut by 8 bases, the J end by 7 bases, with 17 bases between. The CDR3 sequence is 13 residues long. The CDR3 sequence: CASSREGMGGYTF. The CDR3, as DNA: TGTGCCAGCTCTCGGGAGGGCATGGGTGGCTACACCTTC.

The CDR3 protein is CASSLYGNTIYF. The CDR3 DNA is TGTGCCAGCAGCTTGTATGGAAACACCATATATTTT. The chain carries TRBV5-6 and TRBJ1-3; D not resolved. The CDR3 is 12 residues long. Germline V gene lookup returns CDR1 SGHDT and CDR2 YYEEEE. V shed 1 base and J shed 3 bases, with 2 bases lying between them.

The V call is TRBV9, the J call TRBJ1-1, with TRBD1 as a possible D gene (6 bases). Between the trimmed V and J ends, which lost 4 bases and 5 bases, there was a span of 21 bases. This CDR3 has 16 amino acids. Germline CDR1 SGDLS, CDR2 YYNGEE. The chain's CDR3 is CASSPTPGVGATEAFF. CDR3 nucleotides: TGTGCCAGCAGCCCCACCCCTGGGGTGGGGGCGACTGAAGCTTTCTTT.

In nucleotides, the CDR3 is TGTGCCAGCAGTGAAATAGACAGGGGGCACGATACGCAGTATTTT. The encoded protein is CASSEIDRGHDTQYF. The J gene is TRBJ2-3, the V gene TRBV2; TRBD1 agrees at 10 bases. Germline V lookup: CDR1 SNHLY, CDR2 FYNNEI. J lost 6 bases, V lost 2 bases, and 5 bases had no gene match. This CDR3 is built from 15 residues.

This rearrangement joins TRBV7-2 to TRBJ1-6; 7 nucleotides agree with TRBD1. V shed 6 bases, J shed 8 bases, and the junction held 7 bases outside the gene matches. The germline gives CDR1 SGHTA, CDR2 FQGNSA. The CDR3 loop spans 14 amino acids. In DNA, the CDR3 is TGTGCCAGCAGTTACGGGACAGAGTATTCACCCCTCCACTTT. Translated, it gives CASSYGTEYSPLHF. The full variable domain, completed using reference TRBV7-2 and TRBJ1-6, is GAGVSQSPSNKVTEKGKDVELRCDPISGHTALYWYRQSLGQGLEFLIYFQGNSAPDKSGLPSDRFSAERTGGSVSTLTIQRTQQEDSAVYLCASSYGTEYSPLHFGNGTRLTVT.

The sample holds one count of this clone. This chain connects TRBV19 to TRBJ2-1; TRBD2 agrees at 11 bases. Germline-derived CDR1 and CDR2 are LNHDA and SQIVND (reference sequence). This CDR3 is built from 14 residues. V lost 8 bases and J lost 7; bases outside the gene matches: 7. This chain's CDR3 is CASWGTSGSNEQFF. DNA for the CDR3: TGTGCCAGTTGGGGGACTAGCGGTAGTAATGAGCAGTTCTTC. Combining the CDR3 with reference TRBV19 and TRBJ2-1 gives the whole variable domain DGGITQSPKYLFRKEGQNVTLSCEQNLNHDAMYWYRQDPGQGLRLIYYSQIVNDFQKGDIAEGYSVSREKKESFPLTVTSAQKNPTAFYLCASWGTSGSNEQFFGPGTRLTVL.

The CDR3 DNA is TGTGCCAGCAGGGGCGGGGGGTCTAGCACAGATACGCAGTATTTT. This translates into CASRGGGSSTDTQYF. The rearrangement links TRBV9 to TRBJ2-3; 8 bases fit TRBD2. The germline V gene has CDR1 SGDLS and CDR2 YYNGEE. CDR3 length: 15 amino acids. Trimming removed 5 bases from V and 0 bases from J; junction bases left unmatched: 5.

V usage is TRBV10-3 and J usage is TRBJ1-1; D is undetermined. V shed 7 bases and J shed 4 bases, with 10 bases lying between them. The V gene's germline CDR1 is ENHRY and CDR2 SYGVKD. CDR3 length: 12 residues. In DNA form, the CDR3 reads TGTGCCATCAAAGAGGAGGGCACTGAAGCTTTCTTT. Translating gives CAIKEEGTEAFF.

The rearrangement joins TRBV5-6 to TRBJ1-5; D perhaps matches TRBD1 (6 bases). Trimming pared 2 bases from V and 4 bases from J, leaving 16 bases between. There are 16 residues in the CDR3. Per germline, CDR1 SGHDT and CDR2 YYEEEE. The CDR3 DNA sequence: TGTGCCAGCAGCTTTGGGGTACAGGGAGGGAATCAGCCCCAGCATTTT. Its protein product is CASSFGVQGGNQPQHF.

This rearrangement joins TRBV19 to TRBJ1-1; D is unresolved. Trimming cost V 3 bases and J 5 bases, with 10 bases left between them. This CDR3 is 13 amino acids long. Germline values: CDR1 LNHDA, CDR2 SQIVND (reference sequence). The CDR3 here is CASSISRQTEAFF. The DNA for the CDR3 is TGTGCCAGTAGTATTTCCCGGCAGACTGAAGCTTTCTTT. Complete variable domain (other parts from reference TRBV19 and TRBJ1-1): DGGITQSPKYLFRKEGQNVTLSCEQNLNHDAMYWYRQDPGQGLRLIYYSQIVNDFQKGDIAEGYSVSREKKESFPLTVTSAQKNPTAFYLCASSISRQTEAFFGQGTRLTVV.

This clone appeared a few times. The rearrangement links TRBV4-3 to TRBJ2-3; 7 nucleotides agree with TRBD2. V trimming: 0 bases; J trimming: 3 bases; junction bases outside the gene matches: 6. The CDR3 is made up of 16 amino acids. Germline CDR1 is LGHNA and CDR2 is YSLEER. The CDR3 loop is CASSQDTGGITDTQYF. The CDR3 DNA reads TGCGCCAGCAGCCAAGATACCGGGGGGATAACAGATACGCAGTATTTT.

The V call is TRBV5-1, the J call TRBJ2-6; 9 positions agree with TRBD1. Germline V gene lookup returns CDR1 SGHRS and CDR2 YFSETQ. J gave up 0 bases and V 6 bases, and 13 bases lay outside the gene matches. The CDR3 extends over 19 amino acids. For the CDR3, the DNA is TGCGCCAGCACGAAATTCCCGGGACAGGGCCCCTCTGGGGCCAACGTCCTGACTTTC. This codes for CASTKFPGQGPSGANVLTF.

This clone has just a few counts. The chain couples TRBV19 to TRBJ1-1; no firm D call. The V gene's germline CDR1 is LNHDA and CDR2 SQIVND (reference sequence). The CDR3 covers 14 residues. Between the trimmed V and J ends, which lost 3 bases and 10 bases, there was a span of 18 bases. CDR3 nucleotide sequence: TGTGCCAGTAGTATTAGATTTATTGGGGAGGGAGCTTTCTTT. Amino acid sequence: CASSIRFIGEGAFF.

The V call is TRBV10-3, the J call TRBJ2-2; D not resolved. CDR1 and CDR2 (germline): ENHRY, SYGVKD. V was clipped by 7 bases and J by 8 bases, with 14 bases between them. This CDR3 is 13 amino acids long. The CDR3 bases are TGTGCCATCAATTCGGAGATGACAGGGGAGCTGTTTTTT. Encoded protein: CAINSEMTGELFF.

V is TRBV5-1 and J is TRBJ1-3, with D unclear. Deletions cut 7 bases from V and 2 bases from J, with 10 bases between. The CDR3 runs 13 residues. Germline CDR1 and CDR2: SGHRS and YFSETQ. The CDR3 DNA follows: TGCGCCAGCCGACCCGAAGCTGGAAACACCATATATTTT. It codes for CASRPEAGNTIYF.

This chain uses TRBV19 with TRBJ2-1; tentatively, D is TRBD2 (6 bases). Trimming stripped 2 bases from V and 6 bases from J, with 23 bases between. Germline CDR1 is LNHDA and CDR2 is SQIVND (reference sequence). This CDR3 contains 18 residues. CDR3 in DNA: TGTGCCAGTAGTATACCCCCACATATGGGGTACGGGGGCAATGAGCAGTTCTTC. This sequence encodes CASSIPPHMGYGGNEQFF.

This chain uses TRBV25-1 with TRBJ2-1; D gene uncertain. From germline, CDR1 is MGHDK and CDR2 SYGVNS. The CDR3 is 14 amino acids. With 2 bases removed from V and 2 bases from J, the gap between germline ends came to 7 bases. CDR3 in DNA: TGTGCCAGCAGTGAACTCCCCCCCTACAATGAGCAGTTCTTC. This translates into CASSELPPYNEQFF.